This T cell receptor beta chain was recorded in a study of T cells in Graves' hyperthyroidism and ophthalmopathy. Germline CDR1 and CDR2: SEHNR and FQNEAQ (reference sequence). V was trimmed by 2 bases and J by 0 bases, leaving 7 bases between them. This CDR3 comprises 14 residues. Whole-study findings and limits: It was a median about 6 months before onset that the model predicted ophthalmopathy. Within blood appeared most thyroid clonotypes that had expanded above 0.001.

In this sample, this clonotype turned up many times. Its specificity is not known. Diagnosing involved the use of clinical symptoms, serum thyroxine and TRAb, thyroid ultrasound and orbital computed tomography. TCR beta CDR3 region amplification was performed from RNA transcripts. The study used the HTBI primer set for a first-round RT-PCR of the TCR CDR3. One entry per CDR3 protein results from TCRdb running MiXCR on the multiplex PCR reads. The sample contains under 750,000 distinct CDR3 sequences, around a sixth of which appear only once. The V call is TRBV7-9, the J call TRBJ2-5; weak D call: TRBD1 (5 bases). The sample consisted of blood. This clonotype was obtained from a woman in her forties or fifties with Graves' hyperthyroidism that later progressed to Graves' ophthalmopathy. The CDR3 sequence is CASSLPGYQETQYF. CDR3 nucleotides: TGTGCCAGCAGCTTACCAGGGTACCAAGAGACCCAGTACTTC.